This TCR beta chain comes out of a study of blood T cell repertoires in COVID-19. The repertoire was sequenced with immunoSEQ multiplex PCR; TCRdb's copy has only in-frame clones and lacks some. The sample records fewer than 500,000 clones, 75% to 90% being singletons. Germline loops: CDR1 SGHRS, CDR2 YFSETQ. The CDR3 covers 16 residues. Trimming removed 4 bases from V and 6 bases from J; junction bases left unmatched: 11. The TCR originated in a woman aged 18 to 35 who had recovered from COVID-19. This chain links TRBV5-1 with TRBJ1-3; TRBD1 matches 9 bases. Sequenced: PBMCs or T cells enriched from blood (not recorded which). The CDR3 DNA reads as TGCGCCAGCAGCCCCAATCCGGGACAGGGTGCAAACACCATATATTTT. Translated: CASSPNPGQGANTIYF.